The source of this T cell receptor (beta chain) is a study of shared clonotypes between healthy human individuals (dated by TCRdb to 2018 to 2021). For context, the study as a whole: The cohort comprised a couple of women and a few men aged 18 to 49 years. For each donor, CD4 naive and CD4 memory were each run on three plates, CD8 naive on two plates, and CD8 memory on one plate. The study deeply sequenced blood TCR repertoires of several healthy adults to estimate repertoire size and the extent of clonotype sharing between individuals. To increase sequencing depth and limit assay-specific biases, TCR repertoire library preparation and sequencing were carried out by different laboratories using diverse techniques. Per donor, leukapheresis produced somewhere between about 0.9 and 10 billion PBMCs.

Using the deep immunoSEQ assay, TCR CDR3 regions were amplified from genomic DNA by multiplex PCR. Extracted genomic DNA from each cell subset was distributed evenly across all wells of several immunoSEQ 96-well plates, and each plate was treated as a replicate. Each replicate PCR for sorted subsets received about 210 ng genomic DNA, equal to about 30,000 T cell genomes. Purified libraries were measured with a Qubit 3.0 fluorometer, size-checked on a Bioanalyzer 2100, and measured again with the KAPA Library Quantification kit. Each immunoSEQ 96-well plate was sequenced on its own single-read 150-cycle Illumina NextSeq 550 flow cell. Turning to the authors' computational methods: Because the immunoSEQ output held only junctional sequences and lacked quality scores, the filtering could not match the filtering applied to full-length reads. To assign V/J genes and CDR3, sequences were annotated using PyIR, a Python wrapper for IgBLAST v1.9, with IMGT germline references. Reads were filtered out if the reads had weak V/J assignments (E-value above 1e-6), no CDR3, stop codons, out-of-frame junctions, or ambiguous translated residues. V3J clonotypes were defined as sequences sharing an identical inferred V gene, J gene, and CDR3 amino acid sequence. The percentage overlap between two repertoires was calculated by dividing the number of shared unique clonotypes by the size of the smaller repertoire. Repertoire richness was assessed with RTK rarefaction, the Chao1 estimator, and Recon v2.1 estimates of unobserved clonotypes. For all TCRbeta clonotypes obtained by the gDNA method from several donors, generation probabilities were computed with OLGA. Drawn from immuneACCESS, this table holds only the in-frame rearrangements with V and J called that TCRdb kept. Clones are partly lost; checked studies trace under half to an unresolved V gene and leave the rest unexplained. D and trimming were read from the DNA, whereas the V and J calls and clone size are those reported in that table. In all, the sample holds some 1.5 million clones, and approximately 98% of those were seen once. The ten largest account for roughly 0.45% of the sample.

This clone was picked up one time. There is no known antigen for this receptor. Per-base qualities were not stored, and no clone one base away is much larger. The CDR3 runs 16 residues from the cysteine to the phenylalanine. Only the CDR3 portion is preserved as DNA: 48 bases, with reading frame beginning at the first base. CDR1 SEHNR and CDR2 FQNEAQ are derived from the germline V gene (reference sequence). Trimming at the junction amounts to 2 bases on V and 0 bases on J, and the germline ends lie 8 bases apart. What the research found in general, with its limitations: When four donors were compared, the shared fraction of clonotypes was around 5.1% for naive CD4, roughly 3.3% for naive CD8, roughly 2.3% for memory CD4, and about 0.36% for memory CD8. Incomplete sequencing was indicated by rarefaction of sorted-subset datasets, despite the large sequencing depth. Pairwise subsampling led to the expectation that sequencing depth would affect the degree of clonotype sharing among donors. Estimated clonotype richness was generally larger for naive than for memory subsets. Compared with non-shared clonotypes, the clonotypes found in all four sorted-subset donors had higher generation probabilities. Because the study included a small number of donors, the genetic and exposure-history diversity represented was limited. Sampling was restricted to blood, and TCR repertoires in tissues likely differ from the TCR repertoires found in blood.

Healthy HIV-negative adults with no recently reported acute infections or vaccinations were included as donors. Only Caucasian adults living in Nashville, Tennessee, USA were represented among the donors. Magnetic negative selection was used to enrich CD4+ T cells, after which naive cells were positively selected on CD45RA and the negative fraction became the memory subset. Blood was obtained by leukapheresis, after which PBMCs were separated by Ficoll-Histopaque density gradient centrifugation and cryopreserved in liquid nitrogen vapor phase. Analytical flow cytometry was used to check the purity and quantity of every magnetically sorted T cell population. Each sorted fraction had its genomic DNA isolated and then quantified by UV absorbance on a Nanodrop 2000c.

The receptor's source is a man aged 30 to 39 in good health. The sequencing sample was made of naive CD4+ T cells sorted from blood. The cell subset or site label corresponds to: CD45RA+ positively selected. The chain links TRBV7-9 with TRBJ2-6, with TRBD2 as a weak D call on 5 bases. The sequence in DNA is TGTGCCAGCAGCTTACCTGGGAGCTCTGGGGCCAACGTCCTGACTTTC. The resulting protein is CASSLPGSSGANVLTF.